The source of this T cell receptor (beta chain) is a study of cytomegalovirus exposure and HLA in healthy donors. In germline, CDR1 is MDHEN, CDR2 SYDVKM. This CDR3 has 14 residues. Trimming removed 5 bases from V and 5 bases from J; junction bases left unmatched: 7. Study-wide points: The study designated fewer than 200 TCR beta chains cytomegalovirus-associated. Many donors carried some public TCRs, although rarity characterized most TCR sequences.

Sequencing was performed with immunoSEQ multiplex PCR; in TCRdb, only in-frame clones are kept and a portion is missing. The table records roughly 120,000 clones, approximately 88% of them present only once. About this clone: Its antigen is undetermined.

V and J are TRBV28 and TRBJ2-5; 8 bases line up with TRBD2. Input material: PBMCs. The origin of this receptor is a man younger than 35 in good health and CMV-seronegative. The CDR3 sequence: CASSSGGSLETQYF. CDR3 nucleotide sequence: TGTGCCAGCAGTAGCGGGGGTTCTCTGGAGACCCAGTACTTC.